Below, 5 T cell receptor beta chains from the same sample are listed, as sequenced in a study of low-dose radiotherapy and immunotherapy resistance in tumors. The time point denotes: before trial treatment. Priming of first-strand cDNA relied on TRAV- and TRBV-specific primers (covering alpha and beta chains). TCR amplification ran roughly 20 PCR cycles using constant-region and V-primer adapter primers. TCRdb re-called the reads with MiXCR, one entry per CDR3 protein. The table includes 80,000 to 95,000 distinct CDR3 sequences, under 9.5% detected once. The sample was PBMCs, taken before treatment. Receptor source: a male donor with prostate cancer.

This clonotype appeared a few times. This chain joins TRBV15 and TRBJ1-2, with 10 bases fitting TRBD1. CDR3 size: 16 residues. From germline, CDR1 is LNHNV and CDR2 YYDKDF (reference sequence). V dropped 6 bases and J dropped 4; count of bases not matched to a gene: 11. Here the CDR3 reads CATRSGTGDPFYGYTF. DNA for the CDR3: TGTGCCACCAGAAGCGGGACAGGGGACCCGTTCTATGGCTACACCTTC. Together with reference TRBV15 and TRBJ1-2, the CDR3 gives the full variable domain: DAMVIQNPRYQVTQFGKPVTLSCSQTLNHNVMYWYQQKSSQAPKLLFHYYDKDFNNEADTPDNFQSRRPNTSFCFLDIRSPGLGDTAMYLCATRSGTGDPFYGYTFGSGTRLTVV.

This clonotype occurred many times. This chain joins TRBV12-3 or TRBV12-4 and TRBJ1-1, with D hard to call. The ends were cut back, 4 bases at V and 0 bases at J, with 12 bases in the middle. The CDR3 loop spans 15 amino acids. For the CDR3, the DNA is TGTGCCAGCAGTTCCGGAGGGATCATGAACACTGAAGCTTTCTTT. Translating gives CASSSGGIMNTEAFF.

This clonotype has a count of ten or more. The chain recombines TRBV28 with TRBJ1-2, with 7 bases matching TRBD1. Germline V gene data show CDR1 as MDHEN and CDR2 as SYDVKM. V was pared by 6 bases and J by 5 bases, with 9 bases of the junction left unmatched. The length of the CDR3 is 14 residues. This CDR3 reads CASSESDRPYGYTF. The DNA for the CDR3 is TGTGCCAGCAGCGAATCGGACAGGCCTTATGGCTACACCTTC.

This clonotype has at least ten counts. CDR3 bases: TGTGCCAGCAGTTTAAATGGGGGAACCGGGGAGCTGTTTTTT. As protein: CASSLNGGTGELFF. The V call is TRBV12-3 or TRBV12-4, the J call TRBJ2-2; D possibly matches TRBD1 or TRBD2 (5 bases each). This CDR3 region has 14 residues. Trimming shortened V by 2 bases and J by 5 bases, and 9 bases separated the two germline ends.

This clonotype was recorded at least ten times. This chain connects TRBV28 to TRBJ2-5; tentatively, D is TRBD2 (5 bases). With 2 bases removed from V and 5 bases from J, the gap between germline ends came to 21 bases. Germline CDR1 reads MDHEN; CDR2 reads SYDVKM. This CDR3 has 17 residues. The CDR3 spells CASSLDARTGRGETQYF. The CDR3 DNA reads TGTGCCAGCAGTTTAGATGCCCGGACTGGCCGAGGCGAGACCCAGTACTTC.